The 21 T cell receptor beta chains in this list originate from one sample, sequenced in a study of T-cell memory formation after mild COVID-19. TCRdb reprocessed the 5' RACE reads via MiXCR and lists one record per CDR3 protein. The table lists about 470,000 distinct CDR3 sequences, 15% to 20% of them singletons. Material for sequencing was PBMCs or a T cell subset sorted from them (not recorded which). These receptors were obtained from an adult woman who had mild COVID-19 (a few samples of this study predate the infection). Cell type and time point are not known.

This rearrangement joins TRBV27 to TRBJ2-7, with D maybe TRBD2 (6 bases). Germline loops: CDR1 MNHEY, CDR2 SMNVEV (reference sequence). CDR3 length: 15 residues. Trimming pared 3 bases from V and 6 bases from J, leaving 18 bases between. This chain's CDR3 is CASSLTGVAVSEQYF. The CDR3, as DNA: TGTGCCAGCAGTTTGACGGGGGTCGCAGTGAGCGAGCAGTACTTC.

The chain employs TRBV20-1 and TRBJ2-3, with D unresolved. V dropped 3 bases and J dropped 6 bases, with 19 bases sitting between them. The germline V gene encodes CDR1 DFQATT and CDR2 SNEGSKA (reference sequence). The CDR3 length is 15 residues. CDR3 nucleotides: TGCAGTGCTAGCTCTAGTAGCTGGAGAAGCGATACGCAGTATTTT. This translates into CSASSSSWRSDTQYF.

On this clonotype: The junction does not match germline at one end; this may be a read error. CDR3 residues: CASSLAGGQYEQYF. The CDR3 DNA is TGTGCCAGCAGCCTAGCGGGAGGACAATACGAGCAGTACTTC. V and J are TRBV7-9 and TRBJ2-7; the match to TRBD2 covers 11 bases. There are 14 residues in the CDR3. Per germline, CDR1 SEHNR and CDR2 FQNEAQ (reference sequence). The whole variable domain, filled in from reference TRBV7-9 and TRBJ2-7, reads DTGVSQNPRHKITKRGQNVTFRCDPISEHNRLYWYRQTLGQGPEFLTYFQNEAQLEKSRLLSDRFSAERPKGSFSTLEIQRTEQGDSAMYLCASSLAGGQYEQYFGPGTRLTVT.

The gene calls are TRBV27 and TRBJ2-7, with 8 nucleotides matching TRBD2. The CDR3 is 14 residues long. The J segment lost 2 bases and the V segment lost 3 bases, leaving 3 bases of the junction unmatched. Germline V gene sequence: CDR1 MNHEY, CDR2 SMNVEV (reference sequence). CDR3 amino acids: CASSLTSATYEQYF. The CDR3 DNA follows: TGTGCCAGCAGTTTGACTAGCGCTACCTACGAGCAGTACTTC.

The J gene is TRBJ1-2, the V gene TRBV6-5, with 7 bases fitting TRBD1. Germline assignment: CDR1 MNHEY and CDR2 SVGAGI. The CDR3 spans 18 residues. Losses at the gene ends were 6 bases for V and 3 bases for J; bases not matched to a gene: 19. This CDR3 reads CASSPTSPDRARHYGYTF. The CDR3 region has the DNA TGTGCCAGCAGCCCTACTTCCCCTGACAGGGCCCGTCACTATGGCTACACCTTC.

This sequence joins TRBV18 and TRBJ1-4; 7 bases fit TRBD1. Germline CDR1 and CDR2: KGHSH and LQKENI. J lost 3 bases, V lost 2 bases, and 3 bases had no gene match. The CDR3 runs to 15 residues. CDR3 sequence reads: CASSPVGQPNEKLFF. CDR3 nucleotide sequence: TGTGCCAGCTCACCAGTGGGACAGCCTAATGAAAAACTGTTTTTT.

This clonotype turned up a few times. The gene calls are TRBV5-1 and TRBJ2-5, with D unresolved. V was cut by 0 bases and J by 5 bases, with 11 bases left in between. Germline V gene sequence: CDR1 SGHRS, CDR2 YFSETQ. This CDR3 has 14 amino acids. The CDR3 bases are TGCGCCAGCAGCTTGGGGCAGGCAGGCGAGACCCAGTACTTC. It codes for CASSLGQAGETQYF. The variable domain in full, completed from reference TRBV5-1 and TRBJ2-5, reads KAGVTQTPRYLIKTRGQQVTLSCSPISGHRSVSWYQQTPGQGLQFLFEYFSETQRNKGNFPGRFSGRQFSNSRSEMNVSTLELGDSALYLCASSLGQAGETQYFGPGTRLLVL.

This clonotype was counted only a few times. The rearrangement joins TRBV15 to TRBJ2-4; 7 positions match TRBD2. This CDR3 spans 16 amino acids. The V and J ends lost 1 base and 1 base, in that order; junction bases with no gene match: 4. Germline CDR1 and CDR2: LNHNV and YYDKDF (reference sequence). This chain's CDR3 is CATSRVLAVAKNIQYF. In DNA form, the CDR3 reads TGTGCCACCAGCAGAGTCCTAGCGGTTGCCAAAAACATTCAGTACTTC.

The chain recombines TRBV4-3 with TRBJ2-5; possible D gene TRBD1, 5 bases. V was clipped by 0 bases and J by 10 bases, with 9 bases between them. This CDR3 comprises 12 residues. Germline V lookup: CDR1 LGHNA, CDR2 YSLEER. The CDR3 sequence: CASSQEKGNQYF. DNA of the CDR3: TGCGCCAGCAGCCAAGAGAAGGGGAACCAGTACTTC.

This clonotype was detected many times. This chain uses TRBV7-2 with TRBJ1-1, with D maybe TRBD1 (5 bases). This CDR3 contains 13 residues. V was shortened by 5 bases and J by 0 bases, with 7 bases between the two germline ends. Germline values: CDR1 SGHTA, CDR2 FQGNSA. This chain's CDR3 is CASSRTLNTEAFF. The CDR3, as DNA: TGTGCCAGCAGCAGGACACTGAACACTGAAGCTTTCTTT.

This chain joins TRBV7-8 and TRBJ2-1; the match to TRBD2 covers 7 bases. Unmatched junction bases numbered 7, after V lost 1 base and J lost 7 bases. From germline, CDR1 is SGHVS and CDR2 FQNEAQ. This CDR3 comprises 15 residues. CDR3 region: CASSLGGLPRNEQFF. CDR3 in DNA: TGTGCCAGCAGCTTAGGGGGACTACCTAGGAATGAGCAGTTCTTC.

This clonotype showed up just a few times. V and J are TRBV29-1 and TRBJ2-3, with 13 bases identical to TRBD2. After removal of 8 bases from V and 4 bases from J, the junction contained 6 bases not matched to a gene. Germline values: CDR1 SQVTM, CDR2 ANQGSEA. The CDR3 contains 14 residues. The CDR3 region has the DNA TGCAGCATTCGGACTAGCGGGGGACCAGATACGCAGTATTTT. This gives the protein CSIRTSGGPDTQYF.

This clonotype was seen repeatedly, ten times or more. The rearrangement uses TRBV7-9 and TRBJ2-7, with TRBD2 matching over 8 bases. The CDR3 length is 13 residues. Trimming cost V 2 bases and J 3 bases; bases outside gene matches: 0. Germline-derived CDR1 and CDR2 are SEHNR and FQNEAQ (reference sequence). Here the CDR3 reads CASSLSGSYEQYF. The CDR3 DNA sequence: TGTGCCAGCAGCTTAAGCGGGAGCTACGAGCAGTACTTC.

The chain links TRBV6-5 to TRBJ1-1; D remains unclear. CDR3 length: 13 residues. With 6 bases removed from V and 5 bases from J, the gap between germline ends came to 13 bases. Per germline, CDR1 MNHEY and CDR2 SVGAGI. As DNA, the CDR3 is TGTGCCAGCAGGACGACAAGGCGGACTGAAGCTTTCTTT. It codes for CASRTTRRTEAFF.

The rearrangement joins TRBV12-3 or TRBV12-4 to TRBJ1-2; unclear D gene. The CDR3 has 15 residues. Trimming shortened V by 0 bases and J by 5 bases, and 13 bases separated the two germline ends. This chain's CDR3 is CASSLAGVGWYGYTF. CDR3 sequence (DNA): TGTGCCAGCAGTTTAGCGGGTGTTGGTTGGTATGGCTACACCTTC.

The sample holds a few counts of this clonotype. The CDR3 nucleotides are TGTGCCAGCAGCTTAGGCAGTGTCCGGGAGACCCAGTACTTC. This codes for CASSLGSVRETQYF. This chain uses TRBV7-9 with TRBJ2-5; no definite D call. V lost 1 base and J 5 bases, leaving 11 bases between the germline ends. Per germline, CDR1 SEHNR and CDR2 FQNEAQ (reference sequence). CDR3 length: 14 amino acids.

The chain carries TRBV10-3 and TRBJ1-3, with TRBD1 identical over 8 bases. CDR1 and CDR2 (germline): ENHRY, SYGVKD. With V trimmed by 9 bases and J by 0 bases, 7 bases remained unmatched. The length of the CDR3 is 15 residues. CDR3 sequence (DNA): TGTGCCATAGCGACAGGGGCCAGCTCTGGAAACACCATATATTTT. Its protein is CAIATGASSGNTIYF.

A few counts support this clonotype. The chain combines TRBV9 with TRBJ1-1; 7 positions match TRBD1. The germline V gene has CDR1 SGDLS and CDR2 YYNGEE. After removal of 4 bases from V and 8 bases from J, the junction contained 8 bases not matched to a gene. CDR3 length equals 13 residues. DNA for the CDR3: TGTGCCAGCAGCCTTAAGTCGGACAGGGAAGCTTTCTTT. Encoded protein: CASSLKSDREAFF.

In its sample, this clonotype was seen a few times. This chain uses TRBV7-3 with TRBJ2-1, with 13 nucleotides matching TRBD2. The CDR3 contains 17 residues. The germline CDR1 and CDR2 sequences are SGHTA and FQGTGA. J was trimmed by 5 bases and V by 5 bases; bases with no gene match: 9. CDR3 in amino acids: CASSGGGLAGRNNEQFF. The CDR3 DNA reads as TGTGCCAGCAGCGGGGGGGGACTAGCGGGAAGGAACAATGAGCAGTTCTTC.

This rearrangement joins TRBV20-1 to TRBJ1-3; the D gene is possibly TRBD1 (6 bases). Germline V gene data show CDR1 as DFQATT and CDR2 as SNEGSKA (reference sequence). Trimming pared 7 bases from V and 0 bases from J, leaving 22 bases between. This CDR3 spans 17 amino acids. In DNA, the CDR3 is TGCAGTGTCACAGGGCGGGATCAGCCTAGCTCTGGAAACACCATATATTTT. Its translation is CSVTGRDQPSSGNTIYF.

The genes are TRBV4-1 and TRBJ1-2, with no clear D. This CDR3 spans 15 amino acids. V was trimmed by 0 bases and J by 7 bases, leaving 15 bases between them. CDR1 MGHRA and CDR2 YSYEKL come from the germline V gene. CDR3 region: CASSQDSVPWRGYTF. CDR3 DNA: TGCGCCAGCAGCCAAGATAGTGTTCCGTGGCGTGGCTACACCTTC.